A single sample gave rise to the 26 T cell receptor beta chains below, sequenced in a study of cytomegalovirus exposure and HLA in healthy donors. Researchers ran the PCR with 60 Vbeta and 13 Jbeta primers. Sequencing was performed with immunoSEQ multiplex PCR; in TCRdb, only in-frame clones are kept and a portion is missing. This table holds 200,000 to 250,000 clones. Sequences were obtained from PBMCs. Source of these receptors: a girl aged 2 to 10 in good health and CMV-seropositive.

The CDR3 DNA reads TGTGCCAGCAGCTCGCTGACTAGCGGCAATGAGCAGTTCTTC. Its protein product is CASSSLTSGNEQFF. V is TRBV5-8 and J is TRBJ2-1, with 9 bases that match TRBD2. The germline V gene has CDR1 SGHTS and CDR2 YDEGEE. The CDR3 spans 14 residues. V lost 3 bases, J lost 6 bases, and 4 bases stayed unmatched.

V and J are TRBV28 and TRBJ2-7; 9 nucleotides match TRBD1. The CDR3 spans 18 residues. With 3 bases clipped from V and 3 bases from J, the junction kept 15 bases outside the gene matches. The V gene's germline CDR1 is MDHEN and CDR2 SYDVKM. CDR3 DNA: TGTGCCAGCAGTTTTTTGGTGCCAAACGGGACAGGGAGCTACGAGCAGTACTTC. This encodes CASSFLVPNGTGSYEQYF.

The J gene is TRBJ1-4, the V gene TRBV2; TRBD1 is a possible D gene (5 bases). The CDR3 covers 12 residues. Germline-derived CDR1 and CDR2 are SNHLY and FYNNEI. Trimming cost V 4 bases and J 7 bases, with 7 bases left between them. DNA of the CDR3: TGTGCCAGCAGTGGCGACAGTGAAAAACTGTTTTTT. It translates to CASSGDSEKLFF.

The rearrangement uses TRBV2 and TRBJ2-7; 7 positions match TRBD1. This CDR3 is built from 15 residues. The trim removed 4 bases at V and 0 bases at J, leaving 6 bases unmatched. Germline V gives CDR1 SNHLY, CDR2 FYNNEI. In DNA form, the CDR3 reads TGTGCCAGCAGTGGGACAGGCGCCCCCTCCTACGAGCAGTACTTC. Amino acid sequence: CASSGTGAPSYEQYF. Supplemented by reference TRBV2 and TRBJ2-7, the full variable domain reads EPEVTQTPSHQVTQMGQEVILRCVPISNHLYFYWYRQILGQKVEFLVSFYNNEISEKSEIFDDQFSVERPDGSNFTLKIRSTKLEDSAMYFCASSGTGAPSYEQYFGPGTRLTVT.

The CDR3 coding sequence is TGTGCCAGCAGCCTAGGGGGTGAGCAGTTCTTC. It translates to CASSLGGEQFF. The chain recombines TRBV6-6 with TRBJ2-1, with a possible D match to TRBD1 (6 bases). CDR3 length: 11 residues. The V and J ends lost 6 bases and 9 bases respectively, with 9 bases between them. Looked up from germline, CDR1 is MNHNY and CDR2 is SVGAGI (reference sequence).

The CDR3: CASSAAGGSDTQYF. The DNA of the CDR3 is TGCGCCAGCAGTGCGGCGGGAGGATCAGATACGCAGTATTTT. The chain couples TRBV10-1 to TRBJ2-3, with 8 bases fitting TRBD2. Trimming removed 4 bases from V and 4 bases from J; junction bases left unmatched: 4. Germline lookup yields CDR1 WNHNN and CDR2 SYGVQD (reference sequence). There are 14 residues in the CDR3.

The CDR3 nucleotides are TGCGCCAGCAGCTTGGCGGGAGGGAAAGAGACCCAGTACTTC. It codes for CASSLAGGKETQYF. The chain carries TRBV5-1 and TRBJ2-5; 8 bases align to TRBD2. The length of the CDR3 is 14 residues. J gave up 3 bases and V 0 bases, and 1 base lay outside the gene matches. CDR1 is SGHRS, CDR2 YFSETQ, per germline.

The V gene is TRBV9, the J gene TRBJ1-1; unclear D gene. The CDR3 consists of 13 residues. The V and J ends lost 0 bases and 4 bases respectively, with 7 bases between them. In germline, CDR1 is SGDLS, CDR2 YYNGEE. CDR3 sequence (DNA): TGTGCCAGCAGCGTAGAAACAGTCACTGAAGCTTTCTTT. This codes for CASSVETVTEAFF.

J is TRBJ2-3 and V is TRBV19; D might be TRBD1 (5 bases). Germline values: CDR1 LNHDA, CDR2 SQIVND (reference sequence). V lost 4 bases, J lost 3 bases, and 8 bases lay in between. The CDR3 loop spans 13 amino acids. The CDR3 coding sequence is TGTGCCAGTAGTACCCGACAGACAGATACGCAGTATTTT. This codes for CASSTRQTDTQYF.

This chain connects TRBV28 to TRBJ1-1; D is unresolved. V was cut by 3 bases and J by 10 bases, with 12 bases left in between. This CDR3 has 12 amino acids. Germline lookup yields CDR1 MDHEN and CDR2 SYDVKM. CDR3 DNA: TGTGCCAGCAGTTTCTCCCTAGAAGGAGCTTTCTTT. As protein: CASSFSLEGAFF.

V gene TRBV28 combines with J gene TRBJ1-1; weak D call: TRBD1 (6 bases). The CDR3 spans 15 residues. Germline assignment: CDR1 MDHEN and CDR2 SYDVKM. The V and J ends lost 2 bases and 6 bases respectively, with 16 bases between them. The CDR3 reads CASSLPAQGLAEAFF. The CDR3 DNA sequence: TGTGCCAGCAGTTTACCTGCCCAGGGGCTAGCTGAAGCTTTCTTT.

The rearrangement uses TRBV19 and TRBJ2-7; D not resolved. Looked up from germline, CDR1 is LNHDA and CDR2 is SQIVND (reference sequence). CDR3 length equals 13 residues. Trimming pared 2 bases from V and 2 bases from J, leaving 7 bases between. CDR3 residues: CASSINAAYEQYF. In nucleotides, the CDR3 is TGTGCCAGTAGTATAAACGCAGCCTACGAGCAGTACTTC.

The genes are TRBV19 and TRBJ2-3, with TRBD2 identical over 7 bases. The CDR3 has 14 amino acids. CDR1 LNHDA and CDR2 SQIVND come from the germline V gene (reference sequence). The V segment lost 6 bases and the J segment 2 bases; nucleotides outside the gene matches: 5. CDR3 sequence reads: CASSPLADTDTQYF. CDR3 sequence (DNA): TGTGCCAGTAGCCCGCTAGCGGACACAGATACGCAGTATTTT.

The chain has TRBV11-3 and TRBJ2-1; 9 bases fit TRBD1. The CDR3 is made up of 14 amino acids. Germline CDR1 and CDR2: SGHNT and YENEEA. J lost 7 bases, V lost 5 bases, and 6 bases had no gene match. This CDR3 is CASSIGQGRNEQFF. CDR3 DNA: TGTGCCAGCAGCATCGGACAGGGGAGGAATGAGCAGTTCTTC.

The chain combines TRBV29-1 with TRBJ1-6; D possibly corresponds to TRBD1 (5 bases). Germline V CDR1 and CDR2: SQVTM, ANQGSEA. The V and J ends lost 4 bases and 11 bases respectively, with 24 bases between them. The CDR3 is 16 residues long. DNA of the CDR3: TGCAGCGTTGTAGAGTGGGGGGACGGGGAAGGGCCACCCCTCCACTTT. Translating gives CSVVEWGDGEGPPLHF.

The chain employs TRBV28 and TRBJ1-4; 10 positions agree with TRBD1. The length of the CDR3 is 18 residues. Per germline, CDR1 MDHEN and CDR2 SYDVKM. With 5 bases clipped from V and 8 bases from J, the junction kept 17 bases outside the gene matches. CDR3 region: CASSARKYRDRGGEKLFF. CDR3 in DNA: TGTGCCAGCAGTGCGAGAAAGTACCGGGACAGGGGAGGCGAAAAACTGTTTTTT.

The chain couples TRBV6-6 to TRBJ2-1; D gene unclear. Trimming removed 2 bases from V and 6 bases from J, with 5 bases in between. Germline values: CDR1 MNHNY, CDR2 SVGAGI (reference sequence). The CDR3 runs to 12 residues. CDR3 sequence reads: CASSYTSNEQFF. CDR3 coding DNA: TGTGCCAGCAGTTACACGAGCAATGAGCAGTTCTTC.

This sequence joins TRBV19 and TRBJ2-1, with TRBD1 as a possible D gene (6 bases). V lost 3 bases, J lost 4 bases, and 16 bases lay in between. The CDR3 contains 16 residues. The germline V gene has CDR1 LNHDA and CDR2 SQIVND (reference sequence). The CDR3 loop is CASSIKQGAGYNEQFF. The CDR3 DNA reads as TGTGCCAGTAGTATCAAACAGGGTGCGGGTTACAATGAGCAGTTCTTC.

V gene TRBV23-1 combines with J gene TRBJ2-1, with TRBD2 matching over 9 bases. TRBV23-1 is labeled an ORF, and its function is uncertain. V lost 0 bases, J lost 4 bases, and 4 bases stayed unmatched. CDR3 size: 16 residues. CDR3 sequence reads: CASSQSETSGYNEQFF. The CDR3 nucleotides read TGCGCCAGCAGTCAATCTGAGACTAGCGGTTACAATGAGCAGTTCTTC.

DNA of the CDR3: TGCGCCAGCAAACCTTCTGCCACAGGTGAAGCTTTCTTT. This gives the protein CASKPSATGEAFF. The V and J genes are TRBV10-2 and TRBJ1-1, with D possibly being TRBD1 (5 bases). The germline V gene encodes CDR1 WSHSY and CDR2 SAAADI. This CDR3 is built from 13 residues. Trimming left V 7 bases short and J 7 bases short, with 16 bases between.

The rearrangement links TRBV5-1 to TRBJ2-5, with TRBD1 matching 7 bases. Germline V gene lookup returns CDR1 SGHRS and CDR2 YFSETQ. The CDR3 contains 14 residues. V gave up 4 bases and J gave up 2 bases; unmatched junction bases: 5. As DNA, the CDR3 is TGCGCCAGCAGCCACGGGACAGAGCAAGAGACCCAGTACTTC. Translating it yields CASSHGTEQETQYF.

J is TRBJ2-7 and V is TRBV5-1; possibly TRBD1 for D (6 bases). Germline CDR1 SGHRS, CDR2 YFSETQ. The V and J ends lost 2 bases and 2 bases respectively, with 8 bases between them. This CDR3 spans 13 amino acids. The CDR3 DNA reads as TGCGCCAGCAGCTTAGACAGGACCTACGAGCAGTACTTC. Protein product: CASSLDRTYEQYF.

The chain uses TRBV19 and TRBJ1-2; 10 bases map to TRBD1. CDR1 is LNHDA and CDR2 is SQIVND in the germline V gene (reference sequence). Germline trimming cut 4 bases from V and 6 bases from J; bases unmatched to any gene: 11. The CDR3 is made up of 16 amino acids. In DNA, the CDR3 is TGTGCCAGTAGTAGGGGGGGACCCGGGACAGGGGATGGCTACACCTTC. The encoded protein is CASSRGGPGTGDGYTF.

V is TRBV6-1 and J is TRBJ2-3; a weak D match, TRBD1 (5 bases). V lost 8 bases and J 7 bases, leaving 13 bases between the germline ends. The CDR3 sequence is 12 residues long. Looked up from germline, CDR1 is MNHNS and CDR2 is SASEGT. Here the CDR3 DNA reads TGTGCCAGCGGGCAGGGTCTATATACGCAGTATTTT. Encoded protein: CASGQGLYTQYF.

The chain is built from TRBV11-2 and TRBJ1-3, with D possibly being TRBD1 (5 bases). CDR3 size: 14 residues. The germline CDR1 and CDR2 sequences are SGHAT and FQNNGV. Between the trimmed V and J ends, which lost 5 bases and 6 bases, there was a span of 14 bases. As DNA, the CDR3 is TGTGCCAGCAGCGGAGGGGAAGTGGAAAACACCATATATTTT. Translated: CASSGGEVENTIYF.

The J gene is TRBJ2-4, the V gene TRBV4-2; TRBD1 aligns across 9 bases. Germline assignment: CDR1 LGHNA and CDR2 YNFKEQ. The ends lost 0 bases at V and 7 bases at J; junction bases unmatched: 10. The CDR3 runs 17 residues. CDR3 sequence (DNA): TGTGCCAGCAGCCAAGATCGAAGGGGGACAGGGAGGAACATTCAGTACTTC. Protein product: CASSQDRRGTGRNIQYF.